A single sample is the source of the 22 T cell receptor beta chains below, sequenced in a study of T cells in localized non-small cell lung cancer. Generated by immunoSEQ multiplex PCR, the TCRdb table keeps only in-frame clones and is missing some. The sample includes around 2,700 clones, 25% to 30% seen only once; the top ten take 11% to 15%. The sample in question was lung tumor tissue, obtained before any cancer treatment. All receptors derive from a woman between 35 and 70 years old with stage III lung adenocarcinoma.

In the case of this clone: One end of the junction does not line up with germline, which may come from a read error. CDR3 bases: TGTGCCAGCAACCCGGGCCCTAATCCGCCCCAGCATTTT. Translated, it gives CASNPGPNPPQHF. The V call is TRBV6-8, the J call TRBJ1-5, with D uncertain. The CDR3 consists of 13 residues. From germline, CDR1 is MNHGY and CDR2 SAAAGT.

There are a few counts of this clone. The chain recombines TRBV11-3 with TRBJ2-7, with D perhaps being TRBD1 or TRBD2 (5 bases each). V lost 0 bases, J lost 3 bases, and 15 bases lay in between. The germline CDR1 and CDR2 sequences are SGHNT and YENEEA. The CDR3 runs to 16 residues. The DNA of the CDR3 is TGTGCCAGCAGCTTAGAAAGGGACGGACGTTTCTACGAGCAGTACTTC. It yields the protein CASSLERDGRFYEQYF.

The J gene is TRBJ2-7, the V gene TRBV18; a weak D match, TRBD2 (5 bases). The germline CDR1 and CDR2 sequences are KGHSH and LQKENI. V was pared by 6 bases and J by 0 bases, with 9 bases between. CDR3 length: 13 amino acids. The CDR3 bases are TGTGCCAGCTCCCGGGAAAGCTCCTACGAGCAGTACTTC. It yields the protein CASSRESSYEQYF.

Within the sample, this clone is medium-sized. The J gene is TRBJ1-2, the V gene TRBV6-8, with 7 positions matching TRBD1. The CDR3 contains 13 residues. Trimming at V came to 6 bases and at J to 2 bases, leaving 3 bases not matched to a gene. Per the germline V gene, CDR1 is MNHGY and CDR2 is SAAAGT. This chain's CDR3 is CASRRQGNYGYTF. CDR3 DNA: TGTGCCAGCAGAAGACAGGGAAACTATGGCTACACCTTC.

This clone was observed a single time. The V gene is TRBV28, the J gene TRBJ2-3, with D maybe TRBD2 (6 bases). CDR1 is MDHEN and CDR2 is SYDVKM in the germline V gene. The CDR3 runs to 12 residues. V dropped 6 bases and J dropped 3 bases, with 7 bases sitting between them. The CDR3 DNA is TGTGCCAGCAGCGCGGGAACAGATACGCAGTATTTT. Protein: CASSAGTDTQYF. The whole variable domain, remainder taken from reference TRBV28 and TRBJ2-3, is DVKVTQSSRYLVKRTGEKVFLECVQDMDHENMFWYRQDPGLGLRLIYFSYDVKMKEKGDIPEGYSVSREKKERFSLILESASTNQTSMYLCASSAGTDTQYFGPGTRLTVL.

The chain combines TRBV4-1 with TRBJ2-3; no clear D. The CDR3 extends over 15 amino acids. V was trimmed by 6 bases and J by 2 bases, leaving 15 bases between them. CDR1 and CDR2 (germline): MGHRA, YSYEKL. CDR3 DNA sequence: TGCGCCAGCAGAAATAGGGCTACCGACACAGATACGCAGTATTTT. It yields the protein CASRNRATDTDTQYF.

The genes are TRBV7-8 and TRBJ2-5; TRBD1 aligns across 8 bases. The CDR3 contains 13 residues. Germline CDR1 and CDR2: SGHVS and FQNEAQ. V lost 4 bases to trimming and J lost 4 bases; unmatched junction nucleotides: 2. CDR3 bases: TGTGCCAGCAGCTCACAGGGGGGAGAGACCCAGTACTTC. Residues: CASSSQGGETQYF.

The chain carries TRBV30 and TRBJ2-3, with D possibly matching TRBD1 (5 bases). The CDR3 consists of 13 residues. V was shortened by 2 bases and J by 6 bases, with 12 bases between the two germline ends. Germline CDR1 GTSNPN, CDR2 SVGIG (reference sequence). The CDR3 loop reads CAWSPQGTDTQYF. CDR3 nucleotide sequence: TGTGCCTGGAGTCCCCAGGGAACCGATACGCAGTATTTT.

V usage is TRBV6-8 and J usage is TRBJ1-3, with D unresolved. Looked up from germline, CDR1 is MNHGY and CDR2 is SAAAGT. The CDR3 has 14 residues. Trimming took off 7 bases at V and 8 bases at J, with 18 bases between the two ends. The CDR3: CASTWTLSGDTIYF. As DNA, the CDR3 is TGTGCCAGCACCTGGACCCTAAGTGGCGACACCATATATTTT.

The chain couples TRBV27 to TRBJ2-1, with D maybe TRBD1 (5 bases). The CDR3 covers 15 residues. Germline CDR1 reads MNHEY; CDR2 reads SMNVEV (reference sequence). V lost 0 bases and J lost 7, with 13 bases in between. CDR3 DNA: TGTGCCAGCAGTTTATCGGAACACAGGTTGAATGAGCAGTTCTTC. Its protein is CASSLSEHRLNEQFF.

The gene calls are TRBV28 and TRBJ1-5, with 7 bases lining up with TRBD1. The V and J ends lost 4 bases and 6 bases, in that order; junction bases with no gene match: 12. This CDR3 has 16 residues. Germline V gene data show CDR1 as MDHEN and CDR2 as SYDVKM. In DNA form, the CDR3 reads TGTGCCAGCAGTTCCCATCTTCGACAGGGAATTCAGCCCCAGCATTTT. Amino acid sequence: CASSSHLRQGIQPQHF.

This clone is medium-sized by share. The chain has TRBV6-7 and TRBJ2-3; D is unresolved. TRBV6-7 is labeled an ORF, and its function is uncertain. The CDR3 extends over 11 amino acids. The V and J ends lost 4 bases and 6 bases respectively, with 5 bases between them. CDR3 in amino acids: CASSLGDTQYF. The CDR3 DNA follows: TGTGCCAGCAGTTTAGGGGATACGCAGTATTTT.

This clone has just a few counts. This sequence joins TRBV11-3 and TRBJ1-2; D gene ambiguous. Germline V gene data show CDR1 as SGHNT and CDR2 as YENEEA. The CDR3 covers 14 residues. Trimming left V 0 bases short and J 4 bases short, with 9 bases between. The CDR3 nucleotides are TGTGCCAGCAGCTTAGATATGCGGACCTATGGCTACACCTTC. This gives the protein CASSLDMRTYGYTF.

This clone showed up just a few times. The chain recombines TRBV28 with TRBJ1-2, with D possibly being TRBD1 (6 bases). Trimming removed 2 bases at V and 8 bases at J, with 12 bases between. The CDR3 covers 13 residues. CDR1 and CDR2 (germline): MDHEN, SYDVKM. CDR3 in amino acids: CASSLQGSGGYTF. The CDR3 nucleotides read TGTGCCAGCAGTTTACAGGGGTCGGGAGGCTACACCTTC.

The genes are TRBV11-3 and TRBJ1-1; D is unclear. CDR3 size: 15 residues. Looked up from germline, CDR1 is SGHNT and CDR2 is YENEEA. V dropped 0 bases and J dropped 3 bases, with 11 bases sitting between them. The DNA for the CDR3 is TGTGCCAGCAGCTTAGACACCGGGCTGGACACTGAAGCTTTCTTT. Its protein is CASSLDTGLDTEAFF. Combining the CDR3 with reference TRBV11-3 and TRBJ1-1 gives the whole variable domain EAGVVQSPRYKIIEKKQPVAFWCNPISGHNTLYWYLQNLGQGPELLIRYENEEAVDDSQLPKDRFSAERLKGVDSTLKIQPAELGDSAVYLCASSLDTGLDTEAFFGQGTRLTVV.

The CDR3 region is CATSRAWTSGSYEQFF. In DNA, the CDR3 is TGTGCCACCAGCAGAGCTTGGACTAGCGGGAGCTATGAGCAGTTCTTC. The chain recombines TRBV15 with TRBJ2-1; 13 bases fit TRBD2. J was trimmed by 8 bases and V by 1 base; bases with no gene match: 5. Germline values: CDR1 LNHNV, CDR2 YYDKDF (reference sequence). The CDR3 sequence is 16 residues long. Based on the CDR3 plus reference TRBV15 and TRBJ2-1, the full variable domain is DAMVIQNPRYQVTQFGKPVTLSCSQTLNHNVMYWYQQKSSQAPKLLFHYYDKDFNNEADTPDNFQSRRPNTSFCFLDIRSPGLGDTAMYLCATSRAWTSGSYEQFFGPGTRLTVL.

In DNA form, the CDR3 reads TGTGCCACCACATTGGGGGGGATGAACACTGAAGCTTTCTTT. Translated, it gives CATTLGGMNTEAFF. The V gene is TRBV28, the J gene TRBJ1-1, with D possibly being TRBD1 (5 bases). This CDR3 contains 14 residues. Germline loops: CDR1 MDHEN, CDR2 SYDVKM. With 10 bases removed from V and 0 bases from J, the gap between germline ends came to 15 bases.

This clone appeared a few times. The chain recombines TRBV18 with TRBJ2-1, with D unclear. V lost 5 bases and J lost 0, with 5 bases in between. CDR3 length: 13 residues. Germline CDR1 reads KGHSH; CDR2 reads LQKENI. CDR3 coding DNA: TGTGCCAGCTCAGCGAGCTCCTACAATGAGCAGTTCTTC. Encoded protein: CASSASSYNEQFF.

Within the sample, this clone is medium-sized. V and J are TRBV11-3 and TRBJ2-5, with D perhaps matching TRBD1 or TRBD2 (7 bases each). Germline loops: CDR1 SGHNT, CDR2 YENEEA. The CDR3 is 14 amino acids. The V and J ends lost 5 bases and 4 bases respectively, with 14 bases between them. The CDR3 sequence: CASSPGRGRETQYF. DNA for the CDR3: TGTGCCAGCAGCCCGGGGAGGGGGCGAGAGACCCAGTACTTC.

The rearrangement uses TRBV6-8 and TRBJ2-1; D unclear. Per germline, CDR1 MNHGY and CDR2 SAAAGT. This CDR3 has 12 residues. The V gene lost 8 bases and the J gene lost 8 bases, with 13 bases spanning the gap. The CDR3 is CASGIMPYEQFF. CDR3 DNA sequence: TGTGCCAGCGGGATCATGCCCTATGAGCAGTTCTTC.

The genes are TRBV6-8 and TRBJ2-1, with D tentatively TRBD1 or TRBD2 (6 bases each). The V gene's germline CDR1 is MNHGY and CDR2 SAAAGT. The CDR3 runs to 16 residues. Trimming removed 5 bases from V and 2 bases from J, with 16 bases in between. CDR3 protein: CASSEPGGRAYNEQFF. In nucleotides, the CDR3 is TGTGCCAGCAGTGAGCCCGGGGGCAGGGCCTACAATGAGCAGTTCTTC.

This clone was seen a few times. The V and J genes are TRBV29-1 and TRBJ1-1; D is possibly TRBD1 (6 bases). The V gene's germline CDR1 is SQVTM and CDR2 ANQGSEA. Between the trimmed V and J ends, which lost 7 bases and 0 bases, there was a span of 9 bases. The CDR3 has 12 residues. The CDR3 region is CSGTVMNTEAFF. For the CDR3, the DNA is TGCAGCGGGACAGTCATGAACACTGAAGCTTTCTTT.